The rows below give T cell receptor beta chains drawn from one sample of a study of blood T cell repertoires in COVID-19. Sequencing was performed with immunoSEQ multiplex PCR; in TCRdb, only in-frame clones are kept and a portion is missing. The data show 250,000 to 300,000 clones, with approximately 86% seen just once and 3.6% held by the top ten. The sequenced sample consisted of peripheral blood. These TCRs come from a man between 18 and 29 years old with active or convalescent COVID-19. Both conserved end residues are part of each CDR3. The D gene is left open where the match is weak. The size entry is marked missing in some rows and otherwise reads once, few, many or a size class.

d_call: NA
v_call: TRBV11-2
j_call: TRBJ1-1
clone_size: NA
cdr3_nt: TGTGCCAGCAGCATACAGAGCATGAACACTGAAGCTTTCTTT
cdr3_aa: CASSIQSMNTEAFF

d_call: NA
v_call: TRBV10-3
j_call: TRBJ2-7
clone_size: few
cdr3_nt: TGTGCCATCAGTTATAGTCTGGCCTACGAGCAGTACTTC
cdr3_aa: CAISYSLAYEQYF

d_call: TRBD1
v_call: TRBV28
j_call: TRBJ1-1
clone_size: NA
cdr3_nt: TGTGCCAGCAGTTTCGACAGGGGGGCGAGCACTGAAGTTTTCTTT
cdr3_aa: CASSFDRGASTEVFF

d_call: TRBD1
v_call: TRBV5-1
j_call: TRBJ2-4
clone_size: NA
cdr3_nt: TGCGCCAGCAGCTTGTACGGACAGGGTCAAAACATTCAGTACTTC
cdr3_aa: CASSLYGQGQNIQYF

d_call: NA
v_call: TRBV10-3
j_call: TRBJ1-1
clone_size: NA
cdr3_nt: TGTGCCATCAGTGGGGGGGGCAGACACAACACTGAAGCTTTCTTT
cdr3_aa: CAISGGGRHNTEAFF

d_call: NA
v_call: TRBV19
j_call: TRBJ2-7
clone_size: once
cdr3_nt: TGTGCCAGTAGTTCCCAATCACGGTACTACGAGCAGTACTTC
cdr3_aa: CASSSQSRYYEQYF

d_call: NA
v_call: TRBV24-1
j_call: TRBJ2-2
clone_size: NA
cdr3_nt: TGTGCCACCAGTGGGGCGGGCACCGGGGAGCTGTTTTTT
cdr3_aa: CATSGAGTGELFF

d_call: TRBD1
v_call: TRBV7-9
j_call: TRBJ1-1
clone_size: NA
cdr3_nt: TGTGCCAGCAGCTTAGGACTCGGGACAGGGGTAAAGAACACTGAAGCTTTCTTT
cdr3_aa: CASSLGLGTGVKNTEAFF

d_call: TRBD1
v_call: TRBV27
j_call: TRBJ1-1
clone_size: NA
cdr3_nt: TGTGCCAGCAGTTTCACGCGGACAGGGGTAAACACTGAAGCTTTCTTT
cdr3_aa: CASSFTRTGVNTEAFF

d_call: TRBD1
v_call: TRBV28
j_call: TRBJ2-7
clone_size: NA
cdr3_nt: TGTGCCAGCAGTTCCCTCCAGGGGGTTGGCGAGCAGTACTTC
cdr3_aa: CASSSLQGVGEQYF

d_call: TRBD1
v_call: TRBV5-1
j_call: TRBJ2-1
clone_size: NA
cdr3_nt: TGCGCCAGCATCGAAAGACAGGGCCGAGCGGTCAATGAGCAGTTCTTC
cdr3_aa: CASIERQGRAVNEQFF

d_call: NA
v_call: TRBV27
j_call: TRBJ1-4
clone_size: NA
cdr3_nt: TGTGCCAGCAGTAGGACAGATCCTGGAAAACTGTTTTTT
cdr3_aa: CASSRTDPGKLFF

d_call: NA
v_call: TRBV5-1
j_call: TRBJ2-1
clone_size: NA
cdr3_nt: TGCGCCAGCGAGACTATCTCCAATGAGCAGTTCTTC
cdr3_aa: CASETISNEQFF

d_call: TRBD1
v_call: TRBV7-2
j_call: TRBJ1-5
clone_size: NA
cdr3_nt: TGTGCCAGCAGCGCGGGACAGGCGAGGCAGCCCCAGCATTTT
cdr3_aa: CASSAGQARQPQHF

d_call: TRBD1
v_call: TRBV5-1
j_call: TRBJ2-7
clone_size: few
cdr3_nt: TGCGCCAGCAGCTGGACGGGACAGGACTACGAGCAGTACTTC
cdr3_aa: CASSWTGQDYEQYF

d_call: NA
v_call: TRBV10-3
j_call: TRBJ1-2
clone_size: NA
cdr3_nt: TGTGCCACTCTAAGAACGGGTCTTTACGGCTACACCTTC
cdr3_aa: CATLRTGLYGYTF

d_call: NA
v_call: TRBV24-1
j_call: TRBJ1-1
clone_size: NA
cdr3_nt: TGTGCCACCAGTACCGGGGGACTGAACACTGAAGCTTTCTTT
cdr3_aa: CATSTGGLNTEAFF

d_call: TRBD1
v_call: TRBV19
j_call: TRBJ1-2
clone_size: NA
cdr3_nt: TGTGCCAGTAGTATAGTCGGGACAGCCTATGGCTACACCTTC
cdr3_aa: CASSIVGTAYGYTF

d_call: NA
v_call: TRBV3-1/TRBV3-2
j_call: TRBJ1-5
clone_size: NA
cdr3_nt: TGTGCCAGCAGCCAAAGGCACCGACAACATCAGCCCCTGCATTTT
cdr3_aa: CASSQRHRQHQPLHF

d_call: NA
v_call: TRBV5-1
j_call: TRBJ1-2
clone_size: NA
cdr3_nt: TGCGCCAGCAGCTTGGAGGCCCTTTCAGGTGGCTACACCTTC
cdr3_aa: CASSLEALSGGYTF

d_call: NA
v_call: TRBV9
j_call: TRBJ2-3
clone_size: NA
cdr3_nt: TGTGCCAGCAGCGGCCGGTTGGATACGCAGTATTTT
cdr3_aa: CASSGRLDTQYF

d_call: NA
v_call: TRBV7-9
j_call: TRBJ2-4
clone_size: NA
cdr3_nt: TGTGCCAGCAGCCCGGGACTGGTAAACATTCAGTACTTC
cdr3_aa: CASSPGLVNIQYF

d_call: NA
v_call: TRBV6-5
j_call: TRBJ1-5
clone_size: few
cdr3_nt: TGTGCCAGCAGTTACTCCTCGCTCGGGAATCAGCCCCAGCATTTT
cdr3_aa: CASSYSSLGNQPQHF

d_call: TRBD2
v_call: TRBV18
j_call: TRBJ2-1
clone_size: NA
cdr3_nt: TGTGCCAGCTCACCAAAGCTAGCGGGGGACAATGAGCAGTTCTTC
cdr3_aa: CASSPKLAGDNEQFF

d_call: NA
v_call: TRBV2
j_call: TRBJ1-5
clone_size: once
cdr3_nt: TGTGCCAGCAGTGAGGACAGTAGCAATCAGCCCCAGCATTTT
cdr3_aa: CASSEDSSNQPQHF

d_call: NA
v_call: TRBV19
j_call: TRBJ1-3
clone_size: NA
cdr3_nt: TGTGCCAGTATGTCAGGAAACACCATATATTTT
cdr3_aa: CASMSGNTIYF

d_call: NA
v_call: TRBV5-1
j_call: TRBJ2-5
clone_size: NA
cdr3_nt: TGCGCCAGCAGCTTGGACAGGCCACAAGAGACCCAGTACTTC
cdr3_aa: CASSLDRPQETQYF

d_call: TRBD1
v_call: TRBV3-1/TRBV3-2
j_call: TRBJ2-4
clone_size: NA
cdr3_nt: TGTGCCAGCAGCCAAGAAGGACAGGGGGTAAACATTCAGTACTTC
cdr3_aa: CASSQEGQGVNIQYF

d_call: NA
v_call: TRBV7-9
j_call: TRBJ2-2
clone_size: NA
cdr3_nt: TGTGCCAGCAGCTTTATCGCAGTATCGTTTGACGGGGAGCTGTTTTTT
cdr3_aa: CASSFIAVSFDGELFF

d_call: TRBD2
v_call: TRBV7-6
j_call: TRBJ2-1
clone_size: NA
cdr3_nt: TGTGCCAGCAGCTGGTCGGGGGGGCCGAATGAGCAGTTCTTC
cdr3_aa: CASSWSGGPNEQFF

d_call: TRBD1
v_call: TRBV29-1
j_call: TRBJ1-1
clone_size: NA
cdr3_nt: TGCAGCGGCAAGACAGGGGATTACACTGAAGCTTTCTTT
cdr3_aa: CSGKTGDYTEAFF

d_call: TRBD2
v_call: TRBV6-4
j_call: TRBJ2-3
clone_size: NA
cdr3_nt: TGTGCCAGCCCGGCGGGGGGAAACACAGATACGCAGTATTTT
cdr3_aa: CASPAGGNTDTQYF

d_call: TRBD2
v_call: TRBV6-5
j_call: TRBJ2-4
clone_size: NA
cdr3_nt: TGTGCCAGCACCACACTAGCGGGTGAGGGAAACATTCAGTACTTC
cdr3_aa: CASTTLAGEGNIQYF